The next 29 T cell receptor beta chains were all read from a single sample in a study of human T cells and chemical hapten exposure. Time point of the sample: patch test 3, about 24 weeks after DPC sensitization. Treatment meaning: therapeutic diphenylcyclopropenone sensitization with weekly scalp DPC. TCRdb analysed the RACE reads with MiXCR anew, one entry per CDR3 protein. Of about 190,000 distinct CDR3 sequences listed, around 25% are singletons. This sample comprised whole blood, obtained in connection with sensitization to the hapten diphenylcyclopropenone (DPC). The receptors shown here come from a woman between 40 and 55 years old with alopecia areata. Some clones in this sample may be carry-over from other donors' samples.

The chain employs TRBV10-3 and TRBJ2-3; weak D call: TRBD1 (5 bases). V was cut by 6 bases and J by 5 bases, with 9 bases left in between. CDR1 is ENHRY and CDR2 is SYGVKD in the germline V gene. The CDR3 is 12 amino acids. CDR3 amino acids: CAISDRGDTQYF. The CDR3 DNA reads TGTGCCATCAGCGATAGGGGAGATACGCAGTATTTT.

The rearrangement links TRBV20-1 to TRBJ2-2; D uncertain. Germline V CDR1 and CDR2: DFQATT, SNEGSKA (reference sequence). There are 14 residues in the CDR3. V was trimmed by 3 bases and J by 1 base, leaving 9 bases between them. The DNA of the CDR3 is TGCAGTGCTAGGGGTGGGCTGAACACCGGGGAGCTGTTTTTT. This translates into CSARGGLNTGELFF.

CDR3 sequence (DNA): TGTGCCAGCAGCTTAGCGTCGGGACAGGGACAGCCCCAGCATTTT. Protein: CASSLASGQGQPQHF. The chain carries TRBV7-6 and TRBJ1-5, with 9 bases fitting TRBD1. CDR3 length: 15 amino acids. The V and J ends lost 0 bases and 7 bases, in that order; junction bases with no gene match: 4. The germline CDR1 and CDR2 sequences are SGHVS and FNYEAQ.

The genes are TRBV7-2 and TRBJ1-1, with D unresolved. Germline values: CDR1 SGHTA, CDR2 FQGNSA. V was clipped by 1 base and J by 1 base, with 7 bases between them. The CDR3 has 14 amino acids. This CDR3 reads CASSLEATNTEAFF. The CDR3 DNA reads TGTGCCAGCAGCTTAGAGGCGACGAACACTGAAGCTTTCTTT.

Many counts were recorded for this clonotype. As DNA, the CDR3 is TGTGCCAGCAGCCCTCGCTCTAGCGATACGCAGTATTTT. This translates into CASSPRSSDTQYF. V gene TRBV4-2 combines with J gene TRBJ2-3; TRBD2 is a possible D gene (5 bases). The CDR3 length is 13 residues. CDR1 and CDR2 from the germline V gene are LGHNA and YNFKEQ. Trimming cost V 4 bases and J 6 bases, with 11 bases left between them.

The V call is TRBV5-1, the J call TRBJ2-7, with 7 bases identical to TRBD1. The V gene end was trimmed by 5 bases and the J gene end by 6 bases; junction bases not matched to a gene: 17. The CDR3 extends over 16 amino acids. The germline CDR1 and CDR2 sequences are SGHRS and YFSETQ. CDR3 amino acids: CASSSQLNRGEREQYF. The CDR3 DNA sequence: TGCGCCAGCAGTTCACAACTTAACAGGGGAGAGCGCGAGCAGTACTTC.

The rearrangement joins TRBV20-1 to TRBJ1-1; D gene unclear. CDR3 length equals 11 residues. Germline V CDR1 and CDR2: DFQATT, SNEGSKA (reference sequence). Trimming shortened V by 4 bases and J by 4 bases, and 7 bases separated the two germline ends. Written as DNA, the CDR3 is TGCAGTGCTATGGGGTCCACTGAAGCTTTCTTT. Its translation is CSAMGSTEAFF.

This clonotype was seen a few times. V and J are TRBV7-6 and TRBJ2-6; 7 bases are a match to TRBD1. V dropped 6 bases and J dropped 6; count of bases not matched to a gene: 17. CDR3 size: 18 residues. Germline V CDR1 and CDR2: SGHVS, FNYEAQ. This chain's CDR3 is CASSSDRQGSPLANVLTF. In nucleotides, the CDR3 is TGTGCCAGCAGTTCTGATCGACAGGGCTCACCGTTGGCCAACGTCCTGACTTTC.

The V and J genes are TRBV10-3 and TRBJ2-7, with D possibly TRBD1 on 6 matching bases. V lost 2 bases and J 4 bases, leaving 18 bases between the germline ends. Germline lookup yields CDR1 ENHRY and CDR2 SYGVKD. The CDR3 length is 16 residues. The CDR3 bases are TGTGCCATCAGTGAGGACGACAGGATGCGAGGTTACGAGCAGTACTTC. This gives the protein CAISEDDRMRGYEQYF.

The V gene is TRBV19, the J gene TRBJ2-1; 11 nucleotides match TRBD2. The CDR3 spans 15 residues. The junction had 10 bases not matched to a gene; V was cut back by 7 bases and J by 8 bases. The germline V gene encodes CDR1 LNHDA and CDR2 SQIVND (reference sequence). In DNA, the CDR3 is TGTGCCAGTACCCGTAGCGGGAGGGTTAGCCATGAGCAGTTCTTC. This codes for CASTRSGRVSHEQFF.

Only a few counts were recorded for this clonotype. The chain recombines TRBV6-5 with TRBJ2-7, with TRBD2 identical over 10 bases. The CDR3 has 13 amino acids. With 7 bases clipped from V and 5 bases from J, the junction kept 5 bases outside the gene matches. CDR1 and CDR2 from the germline V gene are MNHEY and SVGAGI. CDR3 sequence (DNA): TGTGCCAGCACTCGGCTAGCGGGAGACGAGCAGTACTTC. This translates into CASTRLAGDEQYF.

V is TRBV18 and J is TRBJ2-7, with unresolved D. The CDR3 length is 14 residues. The germline CDR1 and CDR2 sequences are KGHSH and LQKENI. Trimming shortened V by 3 bases and J by 9 bases, and 18 bases separated the two germline ends. Here the CDR3 DNA reads TGTGCCAGCTCACCGACCGCGGACCCTACGGGGCAGTACTTC. This sequence encodes CASSPTADPTGQYF.

This chain joins TRBV6-1 and TRBJ1-2; D is unclear. The V end lost 6 bases, the J end lost 5 bases, and 16 bases lay between the germline ends. Germline CDR1 reads MNHNS; CDR2 reads SASEGT. The CDR3 is 14 residues long. The CDR3: CASRPTGVGYGYTF. CDR3 bases: TGTGCCAGCAGACCAACCGGGGTCGGTTATGGCTACACCTTC.

This clonotype was counted a few times. The chain has TRBV18 and TRBJ2-2; D is undetermined. V shed 2 bases and J shed 0 bases, with 13 bases lying between them. Germline lookup yields CDR1 KGHSH and CDR2 LQKENI. The CDR3 has 17 residues. CDR3 sequence (DNA): TGTGCCAGCTCACCAATCGGCAGGCAGTCGAACACCGGGGAGCTGTTTTTT. Its protein is CASSPIGRQSNTGELFF.

In regard to this clonotype: The junction departs from germline at one end; a sequencing error may be responsible. The chain carries TRBV29-1 and TRBJ2-7; 7 positions agree with TRBD1. Per the germline V gene, CDR1 is SQVTM and CDR2 is ANQGSEA. The CDR3 extends over 15 amino acids. The CDR3 protein is CGVEDLTGSSYEQYF. CDR3 bases: TGCGGCGTTGAAGACTTGACAGGGAGCTCCTACGAGCAGTACTTC.

This clonotype turned up a few times. This chain links TRBV10-3 with TRBJ2-1; 8 bases fit TRBD2. Germline V gives CDR1 ENHRY, CDR2 SYGVKD. V dropped 7 bases and J dropped 14; count of bases not matched to a gene: 10. This CDR3 comprises 12 residues. CDR3 region: CAIKAAGGDEFF. Here the CDR3 DNA reads TGTGCCATCAAGGCAGCCGGGGGGGACGAGTTCTTC.

In its sample, this clonotype was seen many times. This sequence joins TRBV29-1 and TRBJ1-2, with TRBD1 matching over 9 bases. CDR1 and CDR2 (germline): SQVTM, ANQGSEA. This CDR3 spans 14 amino acids. V shed 3 bases and J 7 bases; nucleotides not matched to a gene: 9. The CDR3: CSVDQGQGSFGYTF. CDR3 DNA: TGCAGCGTTGATCAAGGACAGGGGAGTTTTGGCTACACCTTC. The variable domain in full, completed from reference TRBV29-1 and TRBJ1-2, reads SAVISQKPSRDICQRGTSLTIQCQVDSQVTMMFWYRQQPGQSLTLIATANQGSEATYESGFVIDKFPISRPNLTFSTLTVSNMSPEDSSIYLCSVDQGQGSFGYTFGSGTRLTVV.

In its sample, this clonotype was seen a few times. V gene TRBV25-1 combines with J gene TRBJ2-3, with D possibly being TRBD2 (5 bases). In germline, CDR1 is MGHDK, CDR2 SYGVNS. The V and J ends lost 4 bases and 2 bases respectively, with 13 bases between them. The CDR3 loop spans 15 amino acids. The CDR3: CASSGASGLTDTQYF. CDR3 sequence (DNA): TGTGCCAGCAGTGGGGCCAGCGGCCTCACAGATACGCAGTATTTT.

This chain connects TRBV20-1 to TRBJ2-4, with no clear D. The ends were cut back, 0 bases at V and 9 bases at J, with 12 bases in the middle. The CDR3 contains 13 residues. Germline loops: CDR1 DFQATT, CDR2 SNEGSKA (reference sequence). This CDR3 is CSARESFNPIQYF. The CDR3 bases are TGCAGTGCTAGAGAAAGCTTTAACCCCATTCAGTACTTC.

This clonotype was observed a handful of times. The chain joins TRBV28 to TRBJ2-1, with TRBD1 as a possible D gene (6 bases). The CDR3 runs 19 residues. Germline V gene sequence: CDR1 MDHEN, CDR2 SYDVKM. V was shortened by 3 bases and J by 0 bases, with 21 bases between the two germline ends. The CDR3 region is CASSFNQHLDRSSYNEQFF. CDR3 in DNA: TGTGCCAGCAGTTTCAACCAACACCTCGACAGGTCCTCCTACAATGAGCAGTTCTTC.

The gene calls are TRBV11-2 and TRBJ2-1; TRBD1 matches 7 bases. The V segment lost 5 bases and the J segment 2 bases; nucleotides outside the gene matches: 6. The CDR3 totals 15 residues. Germline CDR1 reads SGHAT; CDR2 reads FQNNGV. The DNA for the CDR3 is TGTGCCAGCAGCCCTTCGACAGGGACCTACAATGAGCAGTTCTTC. Its protein product is CASSPSTGTYNEQFF.

This clonotype was found a few times. This chain uses TRBV4-2 with TRBJ1-6, with D perhaps TRBD1 (5 bases). From germline, CDR1 is LGHNA and CDR2 YNFKEQ. The CDR3 runs to 17 residues. V dropped 0 bases and J dropped 5 bases, with 14 bases sitting between them. In DNA form, the CDR3 reads TGTGCCAGCAGCCAAGATGGGGCAGGCTGGGATAATTCACCCCTCCACTTT. Encoded protein: CASSQDGAGWDNSPLHF.

The rearrangement uses TRBV20-1 and TRBJ2-1, with 10 positions matching TRBD2. Trimming at V came to 6 bases and at J to 9 bases, leaving 11 bases not matched to a gene. The CDR3 sequence is 14 residues long. The germline V gene encodes CDR1 DFQATT and CDR2 SNEGSKA (reference sequence). The CDR3 DNA follows: TGCAGTGCCAGCGGACTAGCGGCCTTTAGTGAGCAGTTCTTC. This codes for CSASGLAAFSEQFF.

This chain uses TRBV7-2 with TRBJ2-7, with D tentatively TRBD2 (6 bases). CDR3 size: 14 residues. Germline V CDR1 and CDR2: SGHTA, FQGNSA. Trimming pared 7 bases from V and 7 bases from J, leaving 20 bases between. The CDR3 region has the DNA TGTGCCAGCAACCTATTTGGAGGAGGGATGGAGCAGTACTTC. Its protein product is CASNLFGGGMEQYF.

The J gene is TRBJ2-1, the V gene TRBV10-3, with D unresolved. Germline V gene lookup returns CDR1 ENHRY and CDR2 SYGVKD. The CDR3 is 13 residues long. V was trimmed by 3 bases and J by 7 bases, leaving 10 bases between them. In nucleotides, the CDR3 is TGTGCCATCAGTGAACCCAAGAGAAATGAGCAGTTCTTC. Amino acids: CAISEPKRNEQFF.

This clonotype has only a few counts. This chain connects TRBV6-2 or TRBV6-3 to TRBJ2-1, with 9 nucleotides matching TRBD1. The V and J ends lost 6 bases and 2 bases, in that order; junction bases with no gene match: 5. Germline V gives CDR1 MNHEY, CDR2 SVGEGT. The CDR3 is made up of 15 amino acids. CDR3 DNA sequence: TGTGCCAGCAGACAGGGACAGGGTCCCTACAATGAGCAGTTCTTC. The encoded protein is CASRQGQGPYNEQFF.

This sequence joins TRBV29-1 and TRBJ2-5, with a weak D call TRBD1 (5 bases). Germline V gene lookup returns CDR1 SQVTM and CDR2 ANQGSEA. The length of the CDR3 is 14 residues. V gave up 3 bases and J gave up 2 bases, with 13 bases separating them. The CDR3 sequence: CSVEKETAQETQYF. Written as DNA, the CDR3 is TGCAGCGTTGAGAAAGAGACAGCTCAAGAGACCCAGTACTTC.

The V and J genes are TRBV27 and TRBJ2-7, with 8 bases aligning to TRBD1. J was trimmed by 3 bases and V by 5 bases; bases with no gene match: 9. The CDR3 consists of 15 residues. Germline loops: CDR1 MNHEY, CDR2 SMNVEV (reference sequence). CDR3 amino acids: CASSRSGQVNYEQYF. Written as DNA, the CDR3 is TGTGCCAGCAGTCGATCGGGACAGGTTAACTACGAGCAGTACTTC.

The rearrangement joins TRBV19 to TRBJ2-7; 8 nucleotides match TRBD2. The trim removed 7 bases at V and 0 bases at J, leaving 8 bases unmatched. Germline CDR1 LNHDA, CDR2 SQIVND (reference sequence). This CDR3 has 15 residues. The CDR3 DNA follows: TGTGCCAGTAAAAAACTAGCGGAGAGCTCCTACGAGCAGTACTTC. Encoded protein: CASKKLAESSYEQYF.